The 9 T cell receptor beta chains reported below all come from one sample, sequenced in a study of blood T cells in healthy people across ages. Through a sample-barcoded 5' primer and a J-beta primer mix, a second PCR was run for roughly 6 to 11 cycles. TCRdb itself ran the 5' RACE reads through MiXCR, one entry per CDR3 protein. This repertoire shows 1.2 million to 1.5 million distinct CDR3 sequences, approximately 59% found once; its top ten account for over 5.5%. Sequencing was carried out using blood. The source of these receptors is a man between 18 and 29 years old in good health.

The genes are TRBV7-2 and TRBJ1-2, with D perhaps TRBD1 (6 bases). The CDR3 totals 14 residues. Germline-derived CDR1 and CDR2 are SGHTA and FQGNSA. CDR3: CALPDKQGAYGYTF. The DNA for the CDR3 is TGTGCTCTCCCGGACAAACAGGGAGCGTATGGCTACACCTTC.

This clonotype was seen a few times. One end of the junction is discordant with germline, which a read error may explain. J is TRBJ1-1 and V is TRBV12-3 or TRBV12-4; weak D call: TRBD1 (5 bases). CDR3 length: 15 residues. The CDR3 is CASSSGTGSNTEAFF. The DNA for the CDR3 is TGTGCCAGTAGTTCCGGGACCGGGTCAAACACTGAAGCTTTCTTT.

The CDR3 DNA reads as TGTGCCAGCAGTTACTCGACTCGCCCCGTAGCGGGGCAGCAGGATACGCAGTATTTT. This sequence encodes CASSYSTRPVAGQQDTQYF. This chain uses TRBV6-5 with TRBJ2-3, with 8 bases identical to TRBD2. This CDR3 has 19 amino acids. The trim removed 0 bases at V and 6 bases at J, leaving 17 bases unmatched. The V gene's germline CDR1 is MNHEY and CDR2 SVGAGI.

The chain uses TRBV20-1 and TRBJ1-4; unclear D gene. Germline values: CDR1 DFQATT, CDR2 SNEGSKA (reference sequence). V was cut by 4 bases and J by 2 bases, with 11 bases left in between. The CDR3 consists of 14 residues. The CDR3, as DNA: TGCAGTGCTACCTCCACCAAGACTAATGAAAAACTGTTTTTT. This encodes CSATSTKTNEKLFF.

CDR3 residues: CAISGQGLQETQYF. CDR3 DNA: TGTGCCATCAGTGGACAGGGGCTCCAAGAGACCCAGTACTTC. This rearrangement joins TRBV10-3 to TRBJ2-5; 8 bases match TRBD1. V dropped 4 bases and J dropped 1; count of bases not matched to a gene: 2. CDR3 length: 14 amino acids. The germline CDR1 and CDR2 sequences are ENHRY and SYGVKD.

In this sample, this clonotype turned up a few times. The chain links TRBV9 to TRBJ2-7, with 10 bases lining up with TRBD2. The germline CDR1 and CDR2 sequences are SGDLS and YYNGEE. The ends lost 1 base at V and 7 bases at J; junction bases unmatched: 5. The CDR3 is 14 residues long. CDR3 amino acids: CASSVSSGSEEQYF. CDR3 sequence (DNA): TGTGCCAGCAGCGTATCTAGCGGGAGTGAGGAGCAGTACTTC.

V and J are TRBV20-1 and TRBJ2-5; no firm D call. In germline, CDR1 is DFQATT, CDR2 SNEGSKA (reference sequence). The CDR3 has 12 amino acids. V gave up 6 bases and J gave up 2 bases, with 10 bases separating them. The CDR3 is CSATGPQETQYF. The CDR3 DNA sequence: TGCAGTGCAACCGGACCTCAAGAGACCCAGTACTTC.

This clonotype has a handful of counts. V is TRBV6-2 or TRBV6-3 and J is TRBJ2-4; a possible D gene is TRBD1 (5 bases). This CDR3 is built from 16 residues. Germline V gene data show CDR1 as MNHEY and CDR2 as SVGEGT. The ends were cut back, 6 bases at V and 0 bases at J, with 15 bases in the middle. CDR3 in DNA: TGTGCCAGCAGCCACCTCGTGGGGCTAGCCAAAAACATTCAGTACTTC. Its translation: CASSHLVGLAKNIQYF.

This clonotype was found once. The chain uses TRBV6-5 and TRBJ2-3, with D maybe TRBD1 (7 bases). Germline V CDR1 and CDR2: MNHEY, SVGAGI. The CDR3 runs to 16 residues. V lost 6 bases to trimming and J lost 0 bases, with 16 bases between them. The CDR3 reads CASRRDRDSSTDTQYF. CDR3 in DNA: TGTGCCAGCAGACGCGACAGGGACTCTAGCACAGATACGCAGTATTTT.